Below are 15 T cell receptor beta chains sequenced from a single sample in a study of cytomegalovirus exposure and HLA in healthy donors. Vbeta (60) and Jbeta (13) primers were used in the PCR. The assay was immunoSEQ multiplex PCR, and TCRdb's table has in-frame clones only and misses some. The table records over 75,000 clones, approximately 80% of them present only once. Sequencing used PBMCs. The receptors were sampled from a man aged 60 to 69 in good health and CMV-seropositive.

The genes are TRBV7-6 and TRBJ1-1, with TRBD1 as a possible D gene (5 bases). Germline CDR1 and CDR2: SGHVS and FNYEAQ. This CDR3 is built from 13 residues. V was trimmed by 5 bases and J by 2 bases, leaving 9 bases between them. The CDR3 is CASSLQENTEAFF. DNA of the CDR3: TGTGCCAGCAGCCTACAGGAAAACACTGAAGCTTTCTTT. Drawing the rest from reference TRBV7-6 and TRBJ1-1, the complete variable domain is GAGVSQSPRYKVTKRGQDVALRCDPISGHVSLYWYRQALGQGPEFLTYFNYEAQQDKSGLPNDRFSAERPEGSISTLTIQRTEQRDSAMYRCASSLQENTEAFFGQGTRLTVV.

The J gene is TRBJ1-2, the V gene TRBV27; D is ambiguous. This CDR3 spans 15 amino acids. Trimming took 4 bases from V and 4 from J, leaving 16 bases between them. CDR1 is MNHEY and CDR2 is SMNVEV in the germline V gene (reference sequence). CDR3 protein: CASSSGLSDRYGYTF. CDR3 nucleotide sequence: TGTGCCAGCAGTTCTGGACTCTCCGACCGCTATGGCTACACCTTC.

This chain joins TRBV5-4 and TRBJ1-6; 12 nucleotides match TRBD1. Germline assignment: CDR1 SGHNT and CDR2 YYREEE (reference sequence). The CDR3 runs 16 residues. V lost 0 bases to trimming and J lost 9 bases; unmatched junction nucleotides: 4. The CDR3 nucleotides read TGTGCCAGCAGCTTGGAGGGACAGGGGGCCGGTTCACCCCTCCACTTT. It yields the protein CASSLEGQGAGSPLHF. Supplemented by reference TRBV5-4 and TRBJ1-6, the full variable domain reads ETGVTQSPTHLIKTRGQQVTLRCSSQSGHNTVSWYQQALGQGPQFIFQYYREEENGRGNFPPRFSGLQFPNYSSELNVNALELDDSALYLCASSLEGQGAGSPLHFGNGTRLTVT.

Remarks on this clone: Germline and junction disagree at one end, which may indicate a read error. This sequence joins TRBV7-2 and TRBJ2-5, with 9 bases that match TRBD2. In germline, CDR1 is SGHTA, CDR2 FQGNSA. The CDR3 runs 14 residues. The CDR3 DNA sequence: TGTGCCAGCAGCCGGGGGACTAGCCAAGAGAACCAGTACTTC. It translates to CASSRGTSQENQYF.

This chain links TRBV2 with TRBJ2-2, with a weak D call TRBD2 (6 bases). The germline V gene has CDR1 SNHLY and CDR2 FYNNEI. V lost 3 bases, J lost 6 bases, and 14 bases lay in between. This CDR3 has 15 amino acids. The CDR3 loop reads CASSDSKLAPGELFF. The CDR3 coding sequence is TGTGCCAGCAGTGATTCCAAACTAGCCCCCGGGGAGCTGTTTTTT.

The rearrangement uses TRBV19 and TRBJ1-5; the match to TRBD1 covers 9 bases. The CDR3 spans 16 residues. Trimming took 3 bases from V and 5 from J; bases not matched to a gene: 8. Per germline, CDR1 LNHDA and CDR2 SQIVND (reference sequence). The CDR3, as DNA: TGTGCCAGTAGTATGCCGACAGGGGGACACCATCAGCCCCAGCATTTT. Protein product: CASSMPTGGHHQPQHF. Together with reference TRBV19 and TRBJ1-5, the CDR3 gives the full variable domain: DGGITQSPKYLFRKEGQNVTLSCEQNLNHDAMYWYRQDPGQGLRLIYYSQIVNDFQKGDIAEGYSVSREKKESFPLTVTSAQKNPTAFYLCASSMPTGGHHQPQHFGDGTRLSIL.

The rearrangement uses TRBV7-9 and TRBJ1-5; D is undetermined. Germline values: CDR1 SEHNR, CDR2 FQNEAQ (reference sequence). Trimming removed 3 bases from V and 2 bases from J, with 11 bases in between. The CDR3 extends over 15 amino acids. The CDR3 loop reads CASSLSGDRNQPQHF. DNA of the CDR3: TGTGCCAGCAGCTTGTCCGGAGACCGCAATCAGCCCCAGCATTTT.

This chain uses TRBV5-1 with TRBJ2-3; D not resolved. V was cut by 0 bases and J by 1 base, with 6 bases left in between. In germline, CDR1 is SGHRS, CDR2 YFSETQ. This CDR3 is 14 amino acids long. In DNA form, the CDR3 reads TGCGCCAGCAGCTTGGCTAGAGGCACAGATACGCAGTATTTT. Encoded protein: CASSLARGTDTQYF.

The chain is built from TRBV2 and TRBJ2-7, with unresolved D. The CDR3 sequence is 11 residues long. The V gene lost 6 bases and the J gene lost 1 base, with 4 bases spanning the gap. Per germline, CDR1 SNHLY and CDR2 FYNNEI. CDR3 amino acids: CASRLSYEQYF. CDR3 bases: TGTGCCAGCAGGCTATCCTACGAGCAGTACTTC.

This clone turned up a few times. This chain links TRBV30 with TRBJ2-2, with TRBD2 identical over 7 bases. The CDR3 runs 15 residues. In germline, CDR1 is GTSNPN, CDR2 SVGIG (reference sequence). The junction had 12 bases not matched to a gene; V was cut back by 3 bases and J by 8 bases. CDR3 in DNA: TGTGCCTGGAGCCAAGCGGCAGGGAGGGCTGGGGAGCTGTTTTTT. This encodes CAWSQAAGRAGELFF.

This CDR3 reads CASGLGQGGEKLFF. As DNA, the CDR3 is TGTGCTAGTGGTTTGGGTCAGGGAGGAGAAAAACTGTTTTTT. The V call is TRBV12-5, the J call TRBJ1-4; tentative D call: TRBD1 (5 bases). The germline gives CDR1 LGHNT, CDR2 FRNRAP. Trimming shortened V by 1 base and J by 8 bases, and 11 bases separated the two germline ends. The CDR3 loop spans 14 amino acids. Variable domain in full (rest from reference TRBV12-5 and TRBJ1-4): DARVTQTPRHKVTEMGQEVTMRCQPILGHNTVFWYRQTMMQGLELLAYFRNRAPLDDSGMPKDRFSAEMPDATLATLKIQPSEPRDSAVYFCASGLGQGGEKLFFGSGTQLSVL.

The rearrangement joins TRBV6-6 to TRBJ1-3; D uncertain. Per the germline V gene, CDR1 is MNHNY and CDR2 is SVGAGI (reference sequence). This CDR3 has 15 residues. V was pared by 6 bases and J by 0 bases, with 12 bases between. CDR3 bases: TGTGCCAGCAGGATCTCAGGCGACTCTGGAAACACCATATATTTT. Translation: CASRISGDSGNTIYF.

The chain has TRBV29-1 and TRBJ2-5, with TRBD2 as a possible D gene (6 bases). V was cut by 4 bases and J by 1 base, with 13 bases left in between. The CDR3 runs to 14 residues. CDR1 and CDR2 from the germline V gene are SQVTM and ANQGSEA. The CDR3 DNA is TGCAGCGTTGGGGCGGGAACCTTCCAAGAGACCCAGTACTTC. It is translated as CSVGAGTFQETQYF.

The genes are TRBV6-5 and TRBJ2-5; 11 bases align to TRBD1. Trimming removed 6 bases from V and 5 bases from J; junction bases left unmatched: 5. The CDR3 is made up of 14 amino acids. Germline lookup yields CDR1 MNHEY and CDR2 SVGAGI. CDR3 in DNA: TGTGCCAGCAGCTACGGGACAGGGGGGGAGACCCAGTACTTC. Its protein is CASSYGTGGETQYF.

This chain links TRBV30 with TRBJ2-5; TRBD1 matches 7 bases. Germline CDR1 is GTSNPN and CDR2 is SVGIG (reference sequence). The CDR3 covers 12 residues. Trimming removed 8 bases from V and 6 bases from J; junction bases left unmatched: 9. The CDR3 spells CAQRQGQQTQYF. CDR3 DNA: TGTGCCCAACGACAGGGTCAACAGACCCAGTACTTC.